This T cell receptor (beta chain) was sequenced for a study of tumor and adjacent non-tumor tissue in lung cancer. The library came from three nested PCR rounds adapted from ARM-PCR protocols. In TCRdb, the multiplex PCR reads were re-called with MiXCR into one record per CDR3 protein. Altogether approximately 80,000 distinct CDR3 sequences are present, 65% to 85% being singletons, with the ten largest covering approximately 51%. No cell sorting was done before RNA was extracted from the tissue. The normal lung tissue was taken more than 3 cm from the tumor edge. The sequence came from a man aged 55 to 70 with non-small cell lung cancer. Sequencing was done on a sample of distant non-tumor lung tissue.

CDR3: CASSYWTRDEQYF. CDR3 DNA sequence: TGCGCCAGCAGCTACTGGACAAGGGACGAGCAGTACTTC. The chain is built from TRBV4-3 and TRBJ2-7; perhaps TRBD1 as D (5 bases). The ends were cut back, 5 bases at V and 5 bases at J, with 13 bases in the middle. The V gene's germline CDR1 is LGHNA and CDR2 YSLEER. The CDR3 runs 13 residues.